The rows below give T cell receptor beta chains drawn from one sample of a study of OX40 agonist ivuxolimab in advanced cancers. Sequencing used immunoSEQ multiplex PCR; TCRdb keeps in-frame clones, though not all of them. This sample has fewer than 95,000 clones, with over 80% found just once. The sequences come from CD4+ or CD8+ T cells sorted from blood, collected in a trial of the OX40 agonist ivuxolimab. The origin of the receptors is an adult with an advanced solid tumor such as melanoma, head and neck, liver or kidney cancer. CDR3s leave out the opening cysteine and the closing phenylalanine or tryptophan. Fields, in order: V gene, clone size, CDR3 protein. Part of the rows lack a size; the others show once, few, many or a class for expanded clones.

TRBV4-2 | - | ASSPHAGNTEAF
TRBV7-8 | - | ASSLNRGGTEAF
TRBV4-1 | - | ASSQDWVGGFQETQY
TRBV7-2 | - | ASSPGTRQSYNEQF
TRBV11-2 | - | ASSLDNSPLH
TRBV6-4 | few | ASSAQGHNEQF
TRBV11-3 | - | ASSLTPNSYNEQF
TRBV4-1 | - | ASSQPIAGGRGETQY
TRBV6-5 | - | ASSYHGDTQY
TRBV5-4 | - | ASSLARVAGTDTQY